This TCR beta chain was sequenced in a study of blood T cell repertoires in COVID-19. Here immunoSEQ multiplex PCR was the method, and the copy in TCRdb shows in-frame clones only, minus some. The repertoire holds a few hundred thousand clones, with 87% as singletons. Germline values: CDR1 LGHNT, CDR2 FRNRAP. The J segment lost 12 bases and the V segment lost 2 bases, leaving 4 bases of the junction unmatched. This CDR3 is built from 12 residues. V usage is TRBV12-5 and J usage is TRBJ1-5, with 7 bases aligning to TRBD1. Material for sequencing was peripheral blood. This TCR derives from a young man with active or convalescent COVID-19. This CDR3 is CASGLTGTVQHF. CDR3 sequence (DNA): TGTGCTAGTGGTTTGACGGGGACAGTCCAGCATTTT.